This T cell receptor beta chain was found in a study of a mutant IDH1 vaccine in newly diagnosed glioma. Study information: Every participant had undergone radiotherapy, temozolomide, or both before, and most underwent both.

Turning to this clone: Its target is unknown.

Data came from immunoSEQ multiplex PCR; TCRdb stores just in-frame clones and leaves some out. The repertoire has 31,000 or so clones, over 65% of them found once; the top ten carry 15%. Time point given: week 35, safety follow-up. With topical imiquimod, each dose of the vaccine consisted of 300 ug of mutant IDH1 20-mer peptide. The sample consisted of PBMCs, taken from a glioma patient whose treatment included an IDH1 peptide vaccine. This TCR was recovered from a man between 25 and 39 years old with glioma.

CDR3 residues: CATQVGPNTGELFF. For the CDR3, the DNA is TGCGCCACCCAGGTCGGACCAAACACCGGGGAGCTGTTTTTT. This chain connects TRBV5-1 to TRBJ2-2; no definite D call. Germline CDR1 is SGHRS and CDR2 is YFSETQ. CDR3 length equals 14 residues. The V gene lost 9 bases and the J gene lost 2 bases, with 14 bases spanning the gap.